The rows below give T cell receptor beta chains drawn from one sample of a study of blood T cell repertoires in COVID-19. Sequenced by immunoSEQ multiplex PCR; TCRdb stores in-frame clones only, minus some. Of some 300,000 clones in the sample, under 90% were seen once. Sequencing was done on a sample of PBMCs or T cells enriched from blood (not recorded which). The receptors derive from a woman under 40 who had recovered from COVID-19. Each CDR3 is given without its conserved first and last residue.

j_call: TRBJ1-1; v_call: TRBV14; cdr3_aa: ASSQEKRFTDEAF
j_call: TRBJ2-7; v_call: TRBV6-5; cdr3_aa: ASSYSIRRRYEQY
j_call: TRBJ1-2; v_call: TRBV10-3; cdr3_aa: AISESPGQSNYGYT
j_call: TRBJ2-5; v_call: TRBV29-1; cdr3_aa: SARDSGRGETQY
j_call: TRBJ2-5; v_call: TRBV10-3; cdr3_aa: AISAGYQETQY
j_call: TRBJ2-3; v_call: TRBV9; cdr3_aa: ASSVASGFTDTQY
j_call: TRBJ2-1; v_call: TRBV9; cdr3_aa: ASSPRPVVLTQFYNEQF
j_call: TRBJ2-5; v_call: TRBV7-2; cdr3_aa: ASSLTVLNSETQY
j_call: TRBJ1-2; v_call: TRBV5-6; cdr3_aa: ASSLVPGGYT
j_call: TRBJ1-2; v_call: TRBV18; cdr3_aa: ASSPDRYGYT
j_call: TRBJ2-1; v_call: TRBV6-2/TRBV6-3; cdr3_aa: ASSPRDSTNEQF
j_call: TRBJ2-3; v_call: TRBV10-3; cdr3_aa: AISESYRGTDTQY
j_call: TRBJ2-1; v_call: TRBV6-2/TRBV6-3; cdr3_aa: ASSYRLADNEQF
j_call: TRBJ2-5; v_call: TRBV10-3; cdr3_aa: AISQPGGGETQY